The 23 T cell receptor beta chains reported below all come from one sample, sequenced in a study of blood T cells in healthy people across ages. Together with a sample-barcoded 5' primer, a J-beta primer mix was included in a second PCR lasting 7 to 11 cycles. One entry per CDR3 protein, called by TCRdb with MiXCR from the 5' RACE reads. The sample consists of 750,000 to 950,000 distinct CDR3 sequences, approximately 55% of them appearing once. The sequencing sample was made of blood. These TCRs come from an elderly man in good health.

This clonotype has just one count. This chain links TRBV20-1 with TRBJ1-2, with D uncertain. Trimming pared 3 bases from V and 4 bases from J, leaving 18 bases between. This CDR3 comprises 15 residues. CDR1 and CDR2 from the germline V gene are DFQATT and SNEGSKA (reference sequence). Written as DNA, the CDR3 is TGCAGTGCTAGGTTTACGTGGGGTCTATTCTATGGCTACACCTTC. Amino acids: CSARFTWGLFYGYTF.

Here the CDR3 reads CASSFPTGAKETQYF. Here the CDR3 DNA reads TGTGCCAGCAGCTTCCCGACAGGGGCAAAAGAGACCCAGTACTTC. The chain joins TRBV7-9 to TRBJ2-4, with 8 bases aligning to TRBD1. The J call is doubtful: the DNA matches TRBJ2-5 better. Germline assignment: CDR1 SEHNR and CDR2 FQNEAQ (reference sequence). This CDR3 comprises 15 residues.

This clonotype appeared a single time. The chain carries TRBV20-1 and TRBJ1-2; D is unresolved. Looked up from germline, CDR1 is DFQATT and CDR2 is SNEGSKA (reference sequence). This CDR3 spans 14 amino acids. Trimming removed 0 bases from V and 4 bases from J, with 12 bases in between. CDR3 region: CSAREQLIGYGYTF. The CDR3 DNA sequence: TGCAGTGCTAGAGAACAGCTTATTGGCTATGGCTACACCTTC.

This rearrangement joins TRBV20-1 to TRBJ2-3; TRBD2 matches 7 bases. Per the germline V gene, CDR1 is DFQATT and CDR2 is SNEGSKA (reference sequence). This CDR3 has 15 amino acids. The CDR3 loop is CNITKGRGSTDTQYF. The CDR3 bases are TGCAATATAACCAAGGGGCGGGGGAGCACAGATACGCAGTATTTT.

This clonotype was observed at least ten times. CDR3 nucleotide sequence: TGCGCCAGCAGCTTGTCAGCTACCCATGAGCAGTTCTTC. Protein sequence: CASSLSATHEQFF. V gene TRBV5-1 combines with J gene TRBJ2-1; D gene ambiguous. The V end was cut by 1 base, the J end by 8 bases, with 10 bases between. Germline CDR1 reads SGHRS; CDR2 reads YFSETQ. This CDR3 is built from 13 residues.

The sample holds a few counts of this clonotype. V gene TRBV20-1 combines with J gene TRBJ2-1; possible D gene TRBD2, 5 bases. The CDR3 has 16 amino acids. Germline V gene lookup returns CDR1 DFQATT and CDR2 SNEGSKA (reference sequence). With 6 bases removed from V and 4 bases from J, the gap between germline ends came to 22 bases. The CDR3 spells CSADRSRSGGYNEQFF. The CDR3 DNA sequence: TGCAGTGCGGACCGATCGCGAAGCGGAGGATACAATGAGCAGTTCTTC.

A few counts support this clonotype. The gene calls are TRBV18 and TRBJ2-5; D uncertain. Germline CDR1 KGHSH, CDR2 LQKENI. The CDR3 loop spans 13 amino acids. With 2 bases removed from V and 0 bases from J, the gap between germline ends came to 4 bases. CDR3 region: CASSPGNQETQYF. CDR3 sequence (DNA): TGTGCCAGCTCACCAGGCAACCAAGAGACCCAGTACTTC.

CDR3 sequence (DNA): TGTGCCAGCAGCCAAAAGGCCTACGAGCAGTACTTC. Its protein product is CASSQKAYEQYF. The chain recombines TRBV3-1 with TRBJ2-7; D ambiguous. Germline V CDR1 and CDR2: LGHDT, YNNKEL (reference sequence). CDR3 length: 12 residues. The V end lost 2 bases, the J end lost 2 bases, and 4 bases lay between the germline ends.

The V call is TRBV14, the J call TRBJ2-7; D is tentatively TRBD1 or TRBD2 (5 bases each). Germline V gene lookup returns CDR1 SGHDN and CDR2 FVKESK. The germline V and J ends were trimmed by 4 bases and 2 bases, with 15 bases remaining between them. This CDR3 region has 15 residues. CDR3 in amino acids: CASSRGLDSPYEQYF. The CDR3 DNA sequence: TGTGCCAGCAGCCGGGGGTTGGATAGTCCCTACGAGCAGTACTTC.

The chain joins TRBV20-1 to TRBJ2-1; 8 positions match TRBD1. V lost 0 bases, J lost 8 bases, and 9 bases stayed unmatched. This CDR3 region has 15 residues. Per germline, CDR1 DFQATT and CDR2 SNEGSKA (reference sequence). The CDR3 DNA is TGCAGTGCTAGAGAGGACAGGGTCGGTACGTATGAGCAGTTCTTC. Protein sequence: CSAREDRVGTYEQFF.

The chain employs TRBV6-6 and TRBJ2-7, with D uncertain. The CDR3 consists of 15 residues. V lost 6 bases to trimming and J lost 5 bases, with 20 bases between them. CDR1 MNHNY and CDR2 SVGAGI come from the germline V gene (reference sequence). The CDR3 protein is CASRSRAGRNDEQYF. CDR3 DNA: TGTGCCAGCAGATCTCGGGCAGGAAGAAACGACGAGCAGTACTTC.

This clonotype was observed a single time. Here the CDR3 reads CASSPPGTPSYEQYF. The DNA for the CDR3 is TGTGCCAGCAGCCCCCCCGGGACGCCCTCCTACGAGCAGTACTTC. V and J are TRBV5-4 and TRBJ2-7; D tentatively reads TRBD1 or TRBD2 (5 bases each). The length of the CDR3 is 15 residues. Trimming shortened V by 4 bases and J by 0 bases, and 14 bases separated the two germline ends. The germline V gene has CDR1 SGHNT and CDR2 YYREEE (reference sequence).

This chain uses TRBV5-4 with TRBJ2-3; D is possibly TRBD2 (6 bases). Germline V gene lookup returns CDR1 SGHNT and CDR2 YYREEE (reference sequence). Trimming left V 3 bases short and J 2 bases short, with 13 bases between. The CDR3 runs to 15 residues. CDR3 DNA sequence: TGTGCCAGCAGCTCCGTTGGGGGGATCACAGATACGCAGTATTTT. Its protein product is CASSSVGGITDTQYF.

In this sample, this clonotype turned up once. The chain recombines TRBV5-1 with TRBJ2-2; 7 bases match TRBD2. In germline, CDR1 is SGHRS, CDR2 YFSETQ. This CDR3 is built from 15 residues. Trimming removed 0 bases from V and 6 bases from J; junction bases left unmatched: 5. The CDR3, as DNA: TGCGCCAGCAGCTTGGCTGCGGGAGTGCCCGGGGAGCTGTTTTTT. This codes for CASSLAAGVPGELFF.

This clonotype has more than one count but fewer than ten. This chain uses TRBV5-1 with TRBJ1-2; tentatively, D is TRBD1 (6 bases). Trimming removed 0 bases from V and 4 bases from J, with 13 bases in between. The germline V gene encodes CDR1 SGHRS and CDR2 YFSETQ. The CDR3 has 15 amino acids. The CDR3 is CASSLAGGSSYGYTF. CDR3 nucleotides: TGCGCCAGCAGCTTGGCCGGGGGCAGCTCCTATGGCTACACCTTC.

The chain has TRBV9 and TRBJ2-3; 7 bases are shared with TRBD1. The CDR3 runs 22 residues. Germline lookup yields CDR1 SGDLS and CDR2 YYNGEE. Trimming removed 4 bases from V and 3 bases from J; junction bases left unmatched: 29. The CDR3 bases are TGTGCCAGCAGCCCTCGAGGGGTGAGGGGGCGATACGTAGCCACCTATACAGATACGCAGTATTTT. Its translation is CASSPRGVRGRYVATYTDTQYF.

The V call is TRBV20-1, the J call TRBJ2-1; 13 bases align to TRBD2. Germline CDR1 DFQATT, CDR2 SNEGSKA (reference sequence). V lost 5 bases to trimming and J lost 1 base; unmatched junction nucleotides: 8. The CDR3 has 17 amino acids. The CDR3 DNA sequence: TGCAGTGCTCGCCGGACTAGCGGGAGCAGGTCCTACAATGAGCAGTTCTTC. Its translation: CSARRTSGSRSYNEQFF.

Only a few counts were recorded for this clonotype. V usage is TRBV12-3 or TRBV12-4 and J usage is TRBJ2-1; D might be TRBD1 (5 bases). This CDR3 comprises 16 residues. The ends were cut back, 2 bases at V and 0 bases at J, with 11 bases in the middle. CDR3 region: CASSLLQAISYNEQFF. Here the CDR3 DNA reads TGTGCCAGCAGTTTATTACAGGCCATCTCCTACAATGAGCAGTTCTTC.

The chain recombines TRBV6-5 with TRBJ2-6; possibly TRBD1 for D (6 bases). CDR3 size: 18 residues. Per the germline V gene, CDR1 is MNHEY and CDR2 is SVGAGI. The V end lost 6 bases, the J end lost 2 bases, and 20 bases lay between the germline ends. For the CDR3, the DNA is TGTGCCAGCAGATTATACAGGGCCCCAGTAACTGGGGCCAACGTCCTGACTTTC. Translation gives CASRLYRAPVTGANVLTF.

There are a few counts of this clonotype. An end of the junction differs from the germline gene, which may be a read error. This chain uses TRBV11-2 with TRBJ2-7, with 7 bases fitting TRBD1. The germline V gene encodes CDR1 SGHAT and CDR2 FQNNGV. CDR3 size: 12 residues. For the CDR3, the DNA is TGTGCCAGCAGACAGACAGGGTACGAGCAGTATTTC. Residues: CASRQTGYEQYF. Combining the CDR3 with reference TRBV11-2 and TRBJ2-7 gives the whole variable domain EAGVAQSPRYKIIEKRQSVAFWCNPISGHATLYWYQQILGQGPKLLIQFQNNGVVDDSQLPKDRFSAERLKGVDSTLKIQPAKLEDSAVYLCASRQTGYEQYFGPGTRLTVT.

The chain recombines TRBV13 with TRBJ1-2, with TRBD1 as a possible D gene (5 bases). The CDR3 is 14 amino acids. V was pared by 2 bases and J by 4 bases, with 11 bases between. Per the germline V gene, CDR1 is PRHDT and CDR2 is FYEKMQ (reference sequence). CDR3 nucleotide sequence: TGTGCCAGCAGCTTACAGGGTAACCTCTATGGCTACACCTTC. Amino acid sequence: CASSLQGNLYGYTF.

This clonotype was counted between two and nine times. The genes are TRBV25-1 and TRBJ2-1; D remains ambiguous. There are 13 residues in the CDR3. Germline V gene lookup returns CDR1 MGHDK and CDR2 SYGVNS. V shed 7 bases and J shed 4 bases, with 11 bases lying between them. CDR3 residues: CASMSFGYNEQFF. The CDR3 DNA sequence: TGTGCCAGCATGTCTTTCGGGTACAATGAGCAGTTCTTC.

The J gene is TRBJ2-5, the V gene TRBV20-1; tentatively, D is TRBD2 (5 bases). Trimming removed 6 bases from V and 1 base from J, with 12 bases in between. The germline V gene encodes CDR1 DFQATT and CDR2 SNEGSKA (reference sequence). The CDR3 runs 13 residues. This CDR3 reads CSAPLRAQETQYF. Here the CDR3 DNA reads TGCAGTGCCCCGCTGCGGGCCCAAGAGACCCAGTACTTC.